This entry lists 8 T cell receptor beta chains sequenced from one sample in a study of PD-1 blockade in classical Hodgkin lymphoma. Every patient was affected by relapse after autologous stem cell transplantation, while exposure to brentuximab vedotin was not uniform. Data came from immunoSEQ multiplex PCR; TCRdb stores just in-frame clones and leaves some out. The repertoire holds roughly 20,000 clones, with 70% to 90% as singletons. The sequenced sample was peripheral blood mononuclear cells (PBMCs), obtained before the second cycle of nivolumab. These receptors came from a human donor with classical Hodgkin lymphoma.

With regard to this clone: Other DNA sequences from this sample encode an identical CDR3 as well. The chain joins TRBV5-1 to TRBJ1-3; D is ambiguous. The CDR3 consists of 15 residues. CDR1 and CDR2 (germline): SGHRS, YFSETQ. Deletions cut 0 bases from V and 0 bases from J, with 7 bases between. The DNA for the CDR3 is TGCGCCAGCAGCTTGGGGGGAATCTCTGGAAACACCATATATTTT. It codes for CASSLGGISGNTIYF.

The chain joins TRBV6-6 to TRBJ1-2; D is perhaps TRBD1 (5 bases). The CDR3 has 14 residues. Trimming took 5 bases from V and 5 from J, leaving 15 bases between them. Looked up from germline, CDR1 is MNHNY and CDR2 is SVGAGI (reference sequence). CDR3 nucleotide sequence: TGTGCCAGCAGTACCTCCGGGGCGGGATATGGCTACACCTTC. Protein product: CASSTSGAGYGYTF.

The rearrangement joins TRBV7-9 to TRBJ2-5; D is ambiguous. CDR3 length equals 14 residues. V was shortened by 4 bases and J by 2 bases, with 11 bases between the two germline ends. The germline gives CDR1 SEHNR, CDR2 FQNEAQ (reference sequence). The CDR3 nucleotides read TGTGCCAGCAGCTCGCGACTGATACAAGAGACCCAGTACTTC. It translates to CASSSRLIQETQYF.

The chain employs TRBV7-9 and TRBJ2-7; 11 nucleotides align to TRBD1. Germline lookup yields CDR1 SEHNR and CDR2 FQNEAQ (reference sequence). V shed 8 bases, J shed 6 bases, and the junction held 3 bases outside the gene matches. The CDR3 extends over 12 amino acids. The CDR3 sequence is CASRDRGSEQYF. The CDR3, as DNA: TGTGCCAGCCGGGACAGGGGGAGCGAGCAGTACTTC.

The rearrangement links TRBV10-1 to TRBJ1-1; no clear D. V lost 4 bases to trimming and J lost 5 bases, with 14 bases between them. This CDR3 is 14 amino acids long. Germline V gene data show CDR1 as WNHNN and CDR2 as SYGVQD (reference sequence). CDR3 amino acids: CASSVGIGETEAFF. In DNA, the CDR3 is TGCGCCAGCAGTGTCGGGATCGGCGAAACTGAAGCTTTCTTT.

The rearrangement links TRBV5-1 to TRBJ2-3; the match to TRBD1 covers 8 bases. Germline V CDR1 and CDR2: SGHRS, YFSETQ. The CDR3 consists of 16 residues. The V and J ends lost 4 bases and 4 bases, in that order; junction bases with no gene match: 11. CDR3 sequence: CASSPTPGQDADTQYF. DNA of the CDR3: TGCGCCAGCAGCCCAACCCCGGGACAGGATGCAGATACGCAGTATTTT.

The CDR3 bases are TGTGCCAGCAGCCAGGCCGGGACTACCTACAATGAGCAGTTCTTC. Translation: CASSQAGTTYNEQFF. J is TRBJ2-1 and V is TRBV4-2, with 7 bases fitting TRBD2. With V trimmed by 3 bases and J by 2 bases, 4 bases remained unmatched. The CDR3 runs 15 residues. CDR1 LGHNA and CDR2 YNFKEQ come from the germline V gene.

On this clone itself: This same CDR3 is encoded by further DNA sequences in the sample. CDR3 residues: CASSPGQGLYGYTF. Here the CDR3 DNA reads TGTGCCAGCTCACCAGGGCAGGGCCTTTATGGCTACACCTTC. The chain combines TRBV18 with TRBJ1-2; possible D gene TRBD1, 5 bases. The ends were cut back, 2 bases at V and 5 bases at J, with 12 bases in the middle. This CDR3 is 14 amino acids long. The germline CDR1 and CDR2 sequences are KGHSH and LQKENI.